Only a few counts were recorded for the clone carrying this T cell receptor beta chain. The sample belongs to a study of T cells in Graves' hyperthyroidism and ophthalmopathy. Researchers barred patients who had uncontrolled infection, other autoimmune disease, pregnancy or lactation. J was trimmed by 0 bases and V by 11 bases; bases with no gene match: 5. CDR3 length: 13 amino acids. Looked up from germline, CDR1 is MGHDK and CDR2 is SYGVNS. Regions amplified from RNA transcripts were the TCR beta CDR3 regions. TCR CDR3 underwent first-round RT-PCR with the HTBI primer set. Each CDR3 protein is one row after TCRdb ran MiXCR on the multiplex PCR reads. The sample comprises a few hundred thousand distinct CDR3 sequences, around 14% of which are singletons, and less than 10% rests with the top ten.

This chain uses TRBV25-1 with TRBJ2-7, with 9 bases aligning to TRBD2. The receptor's source is a woman aged 18-30 years with Graves' hyperthyroidism. The sample taken for sequencing was blood. The CDR3 region has the DNA TGTGCCTCTACTAGCGGGCTCTCCTACGAGCAGTACTTC. Translating gives CASTSGLSYEQYF.